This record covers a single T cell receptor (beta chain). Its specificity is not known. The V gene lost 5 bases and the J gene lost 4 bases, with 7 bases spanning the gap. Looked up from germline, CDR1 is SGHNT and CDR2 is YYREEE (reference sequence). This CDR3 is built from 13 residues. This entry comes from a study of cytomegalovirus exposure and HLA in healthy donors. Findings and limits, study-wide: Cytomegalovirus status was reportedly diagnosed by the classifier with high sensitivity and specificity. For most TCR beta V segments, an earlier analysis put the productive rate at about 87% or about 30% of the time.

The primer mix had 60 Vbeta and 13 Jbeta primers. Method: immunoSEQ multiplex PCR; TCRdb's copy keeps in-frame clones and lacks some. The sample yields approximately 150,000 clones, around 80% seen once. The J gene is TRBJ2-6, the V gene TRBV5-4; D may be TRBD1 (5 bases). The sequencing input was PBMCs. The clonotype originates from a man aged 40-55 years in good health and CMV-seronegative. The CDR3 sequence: CASSPGGANVLTF. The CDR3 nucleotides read TGTGCCAGCAGTCCAGGGGGGGCCAACGTCCTGACTTTC.